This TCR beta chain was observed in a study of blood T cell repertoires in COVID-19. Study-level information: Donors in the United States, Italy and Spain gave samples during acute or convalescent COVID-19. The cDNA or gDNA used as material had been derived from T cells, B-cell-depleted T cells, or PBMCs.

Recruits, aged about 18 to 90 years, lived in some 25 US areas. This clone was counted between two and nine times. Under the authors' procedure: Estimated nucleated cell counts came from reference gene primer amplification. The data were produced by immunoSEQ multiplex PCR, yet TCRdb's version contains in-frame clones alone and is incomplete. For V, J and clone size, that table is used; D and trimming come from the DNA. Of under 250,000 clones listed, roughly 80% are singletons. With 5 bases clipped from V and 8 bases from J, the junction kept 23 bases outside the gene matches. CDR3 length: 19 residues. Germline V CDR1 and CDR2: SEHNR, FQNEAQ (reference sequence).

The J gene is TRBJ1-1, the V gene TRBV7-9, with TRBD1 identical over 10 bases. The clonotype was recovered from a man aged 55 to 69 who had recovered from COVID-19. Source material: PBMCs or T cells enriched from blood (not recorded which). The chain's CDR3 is CASSPTTRKPGQGLPEAFF. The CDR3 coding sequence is TGTGCCAGCAGCCCTACAACCAGAAAACCGGGACAGGGGCTCCCCGAAGCTTTCTTT.